This T cell receptor (beta chain) was profiled in a study of shared clonotypes between healthy human individuals. Sequencing used immunoSEQ multiplex PCR; TCRdb keeps in-frame clones, though not all of them. The sample records about 490,000 clones, less than 80% being singletons. Each unsorted sample relied on about 90 million PBMCs as its source of genomic DNA. In germline, CDR1 is SEHNR, CDR2 FQNEAQ (reference sequence). CDR3 length: 15 amino acids. V was pared by 0 bases and J by 3 bases, with 4 bases of the junction left unmatched. The clonotype originates from a woman aged 40 to 50 in good health. Some clones in this sample may be carry-over from other donors' samples. This chain joins TRBV7-9 and TRBJ1-1, with 7 bases identical to TRBD1. Sequenced: PBMCs. CDR3 amino acids: CASSLALQGDTEAFF. CDR3 sequence (DNA): TGTGCCAGCAGCTTAGCGCTGCAGGGGGACACTGAAGCTTTCTTT.